A single sample is the source of the 7 T cell receptor beta chains below, sequenced in a study of radiotherapy plus CTLA-4 blockade in lung cancer. Assay: immunoSEQ multiplex PCR; the TCRdb copy retains only in-frame clones and omits some. This sample yields about 51,000 clones, of which roughly 83% are seen a single time; 6.5% to 10% belongs to the top ten. Source: peripheral blood, taken from a patient treated with radiotherapy plus ipilimumab. Receptor source: a human donor with non-small cell lung cancer who had a complete response to radiotherapy plus ipilimumab.

The V and J genes are TRBV6-1 and TRBJ1-5; D is uncertain. This CDR3 region has 13 residues. The V and J ends lost 1 base and 5 bases respectively, with 6 bases between them. Germline CDR1 and CDR2: MNHNS and SASEGT. This CDR3 reads CASSEVAHQPQHF. In DNA, the CDR3 is TGTGCCAGCAGTGAAGTGGCTCATCAGCCCCAGCATTTT.

V usage is TRBV7-9 and J usage is TRBJ1-5; 8 nucleotides line up with TRBD1. Germline V gene data show CDR1 as SEHNR and CDR2 as FQNEAQ (reference sequence). J lost 3 bases, V lost 5 bases, and 6 bases had no gene match. The CDR3 loop spans 15 amino acids. In DNA form, the CDR3 reads TGTGCCAGCAGCACAGCGGGACAGGTCAATCAGCCCCAGCATTTT. Amino acid sequence: CASSTAGQVNQPQHF. The full variable domain, its missing parts supplied by reference TRBV7-9 and TRBJ1-5, is DTGVSQNPRHKITKRGQNVTFRCDPISEHNRLYWYRQTLGQGPEFLTYFQNEAQLEKSRLLSDRFSAERPKGSFSTLEIQRTEQGDSAMYLCASSTAGQVNQPQHFGDGTRLSIL.

V and J are TRBV5-1 and TRBJ1-3; D perhaps matches TRBD1 (5 bases). V lost 2 bases, J lost 3 bases, and 12 bases lay in between. The CDR3 loop spans 15 amino acids. The V gene's germline CDR1 is SGHRS and CDR2 YFSETQ. The CDR3 DNA is TGCGCCAGCAGCTTCGCCCAGGGAGGTGGAAACACCATATATTTT. Translating gives CASSFAQGGGNTIYF.

This chain uses TRBV7-2 with TRBJ1-1; 9 bases fit TRBD1. The junction had 6 bases not matched to a gene; V was cut back by 0 bases and J by 1 base. Germline V gene data show CDR1 as SGHTA and CDR2 as FQGNSA. The CDR3 length is 17 residues. CDR3 coding DNA: TGTGCCAGCAGCTTAGCGATAGGACAGGGGCCGAACACTGAAGCTTTCTTT. Its translation: CASSLAIGQGPNTEAFF. Full variable domain (outside the CDR3, taken from reference TRBV7-2 and TRBJ1-1): GAGVSQSPSNKVTEKGKDVELRCDPISGHTALYWYRQSLGQGLEFLIYFQGNSAPDKSGLPSDRFSAERTGGSVSTLTIQRTQQEDSAVYLCASSLAIGQGPNTEAFFGQGTRLTVV.

The V call is TRBV18, the J call TRBJ2-5; tentative D call: TRBD1 (6 bases). The CDR3 is 15 amino acids. Germline CDR1 is KGHSH and CDR2 is LQKENI. V lost 3 bases and J 2 bases, leaving 13 bases between the germline ends. In DNA, the CDR3 is TGTGCCAGCTCACCCAGTATAGGGGGTCAAGAGACCCAGTACTTC. Translating gives CASSPSIGGQETQYF.

V and J are TRBV2 and TRBJ2-1; 9 bases line up with TRBD1. This CDR3 has 15 amino acids. Looked up from germline, CDR1 is SNHLY and CDR2 is FYNNEI. J was trimmed by 8 bases and V by 3 bases; bases with no gene match: 8. CDR3 DNA: TGTGCCAGCAGTGACGACAGGGGGTCGAGGGATGAGCAGTTCTTC. Translation: CASSDDRGSRDEQFF.

This chain joins TRBV20-1 and TRBJ2-3; D gene uncertain. The germline V gene has CDR1 DFQATT and CDR2 SNEGSKA (reference sequence). Trimming stripped 3 bases from V and 3 bases from J, with 4 bases between. The CDR3 spans 11 residues. The CDR3 spells CSASRTDTQYF. DNA of the CDR3: TGCAGTGCTAGCCGGACAGATACGCAGTATTTT.